These 7 T cell receptor beta chains were all obtained from the same sample, sequenced in a study of blood T cell repertoires in COVID-19. Clones were read by immunoSEQ multiplex PCR, and TCRdb kept only the in-frame ones, dropping some. The data hold about 240,000 clones, with 87% observed a single time. The source material was peripheral blood. These receptors were collected from a man in his sixties who had recovered from COVID-19.

This chain uses TRBV20-1 with TRBJ2-4; 7 positions agree with TRBD1. The CDR3 length is 11 residues. CDR1 DFQATT and CDR2 SNEGSKA come from the germline V gene (reference sequence). Trimming at V came to 6 bases and at J to 8 bases, leaving 4 bases not matched to a gene. The CDR3, as DNA: TGCAGTGCGACAGGGTTGGACATTCAGTACTTC. This encodes CSATGLDIQYF.

This rearrangement joins TRBV5-4 to TRBJ2-5; D is perhaps TRBD2 (5 bases). Germline CDR1 is SGHNT and CDR2 is YYREEE (reference sequence). The CDR3 covers 14 residues. Deletions cut 1 base from V and 4 bases from J, with 11 bases between. The CDR3 DNA sequence: TGTGCCAGCAGCTTGCGGGGTCGAAGAGAGACCCAGTACTTC. It codes for CASSLRGRRETQYF.

The CDR3 here is CASSLYGERTSTDTQYF. The CDR3 coding sequence is TGTGCCAGCAGCCTCTATGGGGAGCGGACTAGCACAGATACGCAGTATTTT. The V and J genes are TRBV5-6 and TRBJ2-3, with a tentative D call TRBD2 (5 bases). V lost 4 bases and J 0 bases, leaving 18 bases between the germline ends. CDR1 is SGHDT, CDR2 YYEEEE, per germline. This CDR3 is built from 17 residues.

The rearrangement uses TRBV3-1 (or the pseudogene TRBV3-2) and TRBJ2-1, with D perhaps matching TRBD2 (5 bases). The germline gives CDR1 LGHDT, CDR2 YNNKEL (reference sequence). V was clipped by 8 bases and J by 0 bases, with 11 bases between them. The CDR3 contains 14 residues. The DNA of the CDR3 is TGTGCCAGCTCCCGGAGGAGCTCCTACAATGAGCAGTTCTTC. It translates to CASSRRSSYNEQFF.

The rearrangement uses TRBV5-1 and TRBJ1-1, with D hard to call. CDR1 and CDR2 (germline): SGHRS, YFSETQ. The V end lost 0 bases, the J end lost 4 bases, and 13 bases lay between the germline ends. The CDR3 loop spans 15 amino acids. DNA for the CDR3: TGCGCCAGCAGCTTGGTTTACAGTCTTTCCACTGAAGCTTTCTTT. Translating gives CASSLVYSLSTEAFF.

V gene TRBV5-1 combines with J gene TRBJ2-6, with a possible D match to TRBD2 (5 bases). CDR1 SGHRS and CDR2 YFSETQ come from the germline V gene. The CDR3 covers 17 residues. With 4 bases removed from V and 0 bases from J, the gap between germline ends came to 14 bases. CDR3 protein: CASSPEAGYSGANVLTF. CDR3 nucleotide sequence: TGCGCCAGCAGCCCGGAGGCAGGATACTCTGGGGCCAACGTCCTGACTTTC. The whole variable domain, remainder taken from reference TRBV5-1 and TRBJ2-6, is KAGVTQTPRYLIKTRGQQVTLSCSPISGHRSVSWYQQTPGQGLQFLFEYFSETQRNKGNFPGRFSGRQFSNSRSEMNVSTLELGDSALYLCASSPEAGYSGANVLTFGAGSRLTVL.

V usage is TRBV2 and J usage is TRBJ2-1; perhaps TRBD1 as D (8 bases). The V end was cut by 6 bases, the J end by 6 bases, with 27 bases between. CDR1 and CDR2 from the germline V gene are SNHLY and FYNNEI. This CDR3 has 18 amino acids. The CDR3 DNA is TGTGCCAGCAGGGAACTCTTACAGGGGGGGAAATCCCTCAATGAGCAGTTCTTC. Its protein product is CASRELLQGGKSLNEQFF.